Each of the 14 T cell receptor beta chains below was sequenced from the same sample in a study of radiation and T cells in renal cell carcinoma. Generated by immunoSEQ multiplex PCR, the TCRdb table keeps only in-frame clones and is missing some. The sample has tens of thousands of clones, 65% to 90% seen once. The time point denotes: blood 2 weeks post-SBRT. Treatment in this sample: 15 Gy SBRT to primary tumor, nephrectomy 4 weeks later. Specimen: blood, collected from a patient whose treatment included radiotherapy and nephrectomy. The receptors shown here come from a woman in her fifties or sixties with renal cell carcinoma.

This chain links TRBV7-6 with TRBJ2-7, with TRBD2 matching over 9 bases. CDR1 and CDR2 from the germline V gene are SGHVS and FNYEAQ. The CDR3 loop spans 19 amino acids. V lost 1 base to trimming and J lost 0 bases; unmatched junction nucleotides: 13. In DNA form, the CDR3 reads TGTGCCAGCAGCTTAGGGGGCCCCCACAGCGGGGGGAGCTCCTACGAGCAGTACTTC. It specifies CASSLGGPHSGGSSYEQYF.

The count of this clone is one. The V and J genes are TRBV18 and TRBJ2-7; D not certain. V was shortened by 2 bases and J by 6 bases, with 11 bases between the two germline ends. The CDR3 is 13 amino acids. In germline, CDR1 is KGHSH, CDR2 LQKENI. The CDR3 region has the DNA TGTGCCAGCTCACCAGCAGTAATGGGCGAGCAGTACTTC. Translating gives CASSPAVMGEQYF.

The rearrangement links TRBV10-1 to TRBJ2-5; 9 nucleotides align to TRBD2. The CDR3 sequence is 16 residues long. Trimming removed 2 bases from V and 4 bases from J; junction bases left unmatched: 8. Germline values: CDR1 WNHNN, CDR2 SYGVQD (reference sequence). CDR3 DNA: TGCGCCAGCAGTGAGGGGCGGGGGGGCCTTAGAGAGACCCAGTACTTC. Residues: CASSEGRGGLRETQYF.

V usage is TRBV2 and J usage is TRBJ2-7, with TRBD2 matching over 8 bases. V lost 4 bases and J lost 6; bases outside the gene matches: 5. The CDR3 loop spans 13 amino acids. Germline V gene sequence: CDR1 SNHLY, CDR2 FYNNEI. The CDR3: CASSASGRGEQYF. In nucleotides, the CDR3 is TGTGCCAGCAGTGCCAGCGGGAGAGGCGAGCAGTACTTC.

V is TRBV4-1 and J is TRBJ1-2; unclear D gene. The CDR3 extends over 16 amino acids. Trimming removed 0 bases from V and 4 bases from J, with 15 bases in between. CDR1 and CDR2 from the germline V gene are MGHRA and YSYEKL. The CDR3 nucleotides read TGCGCCAGCAGCCAAGATATAGGACGGCCGATCTATGGCTACACCTTC. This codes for CASSQDIGRPIYGYTF.

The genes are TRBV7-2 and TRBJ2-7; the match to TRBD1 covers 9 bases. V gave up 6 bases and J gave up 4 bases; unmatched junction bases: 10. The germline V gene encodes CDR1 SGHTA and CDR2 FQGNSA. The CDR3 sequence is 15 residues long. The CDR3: CASRKEQGARYEQYF. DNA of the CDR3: TGTGCCAGCAGAAAAGAACAGGGGGCACGGTACGAGCAGTACTTC.

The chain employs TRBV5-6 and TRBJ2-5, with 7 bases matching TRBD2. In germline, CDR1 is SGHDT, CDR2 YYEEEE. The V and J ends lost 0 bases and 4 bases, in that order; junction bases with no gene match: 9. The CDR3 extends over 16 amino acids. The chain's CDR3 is CASSLGAREGRETQYF. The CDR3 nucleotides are TGTGCCAGCAGCTTGGGGGCCAGGGAGGGCCGAGAGACCCAGTACTTC.

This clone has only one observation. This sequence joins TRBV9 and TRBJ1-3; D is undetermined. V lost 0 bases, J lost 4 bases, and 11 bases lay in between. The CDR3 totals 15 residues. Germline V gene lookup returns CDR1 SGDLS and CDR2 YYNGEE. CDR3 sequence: CASSVERARGNTIYF. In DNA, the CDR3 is TGTGCCAGCAGCGTAGAAAGGGCGCGGGGAAACACCATATATTTT.

The CDR3 bases are TGTGCCAGCAGCCAAGAGTTCGTCTCAATGGGCGCTAATGAAAAACTGTTTTTT. Translating gives CASSQEFVSMGANEKLFF. The chain couples TRBV4-2 to TRBJ1-4; D gene ambiguous. Per the germline V gene, CDR1 is LGHNA and CDR2 is YNFKEQ. The CDR3 covers 18 residues. V was cut by 0 bases and J by 3 bases, with 17 bases left in between.

Here the CDR3 DNA reads TGTGCCAGCAGGGGGCCGGGACAGGGGATCTACGAGCAGTACTTC. It yields the protein CASRGPGQGIYEQYF. The chain has TRBV6-5 and TRBJ2-7; 10 nucleotides align to TRBD1. The CDR3 totals 15 residues. The germline V gene encodes CDR1 MNHEY and CDR2 SVGAGI. With 6 bases clipped from V and 3 bases from J, the junction kept 8 bases outside the gene matches.

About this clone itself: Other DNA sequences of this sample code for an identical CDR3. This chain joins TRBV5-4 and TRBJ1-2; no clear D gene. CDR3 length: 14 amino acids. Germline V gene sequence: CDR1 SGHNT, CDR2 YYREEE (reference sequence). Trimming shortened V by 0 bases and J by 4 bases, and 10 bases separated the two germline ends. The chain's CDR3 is CASSLAGQSYGYTF. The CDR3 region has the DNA TGTGCCAGCAGCTTGGCCGGGCAGAGCTATGGCTACACCTTC.

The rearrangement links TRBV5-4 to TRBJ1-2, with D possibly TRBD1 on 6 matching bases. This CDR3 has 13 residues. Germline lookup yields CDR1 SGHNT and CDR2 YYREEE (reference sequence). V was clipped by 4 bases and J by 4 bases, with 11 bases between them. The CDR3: CASSADRSYGYTF. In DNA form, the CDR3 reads TGTGCCAGCAGCGCCGACAGGTCCTATGGCTACACCTTC.

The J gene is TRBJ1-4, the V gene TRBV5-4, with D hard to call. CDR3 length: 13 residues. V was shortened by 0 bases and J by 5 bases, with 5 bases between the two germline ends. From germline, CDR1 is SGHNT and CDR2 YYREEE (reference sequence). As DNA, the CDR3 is TGTGCCAGCAGCTTGGGACCAAATGAAAAACTGTTTTTT. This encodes CASSLGPNEKLFF.

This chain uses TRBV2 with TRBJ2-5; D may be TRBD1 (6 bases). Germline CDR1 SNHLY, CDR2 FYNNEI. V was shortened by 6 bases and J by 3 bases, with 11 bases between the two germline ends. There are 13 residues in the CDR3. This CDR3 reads CASSRGWKETQYF. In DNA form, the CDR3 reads TGTGCCAGCAGCAGGGGCTGGAAAGAGACCCAGTACTTC.